This T cell receptor beta chain was documented in a study of CD8 T cells in Susac syndrome. This clonotype was seen a single time. Germline V lookup: CDR1 SGHRS, CDR2 YFSETQ. V was trimmed by 8 bases and J by 7 bases, leaving 19 bases between them. The length of the CDR3 is 13 residues. Random hexamers primed reverse transcription of roughly 0.5 to 1 ug RNA. TCRdb called the immunoSEQ multiplex PCR reads again in MiXCR, with one record for every CDR3 protein. Altogether about 140,000 distinct CDR3 sequences are present, around 95% being singletons, with the ten largest covering about 0.11%. The specimen was CD4+ T cells from PBMCs. This sequence originates from a human donor with multiple sclerosis. The chain employs TRBV5-1 and TRBJ2-7; D not certain. The CDR3 is CASSGPRGGEQYF. CDR3 DNA: TGCGCCAGTTCCGGGCCTCGAGGTGGGGAGCAGTACTTC.